The 14 T cell receptor beta chains below come from one sample, sequenced in a study of blood T cells in healthy people across ages. A second PCR, run for roughly 7 to 11 cycles, used a sample-barcoded 5' primer plus a J-beta primer mix. TCRdb used MiXCR to reprocess the 5' RACE reads, holding one entry per CDR3 protein. This table has fewer than 900,000 distinct CDR3 sequences, about 36% appearing once. What was sequenced was blood. These receptors were collected from a man aged 18-30 years in good health.

In this sample, this clonotype turned up a few times. This chain links TRBV12-3 or TRBV12-4 with TRBJ2-1; 8 bases are shared with TRBD1. CDR3 length: 17 amino acids. V lost 1 base, J lost 0 bases, and 5 bases stayed unmatched. This CDR3 is CASSLGTGIGSYNEQFF. Written as DNA, the CDR3 is TGTGCCAGCAGTTTAGGGACAGGGATTGGCTCCTACAATGAGCAGTTCTTC.

This clonotype was seen a handful of times. The rearrangement uses TRBV7-2 and TRBJ1-6; no clear D gene. The V end was cut by 5 bases, the J end by 7 bases, with 6 bases between. Germline CDR1 is SGHTA and CDR2 is FQGNSA. The CDR3 contains 12 residues. The CDR3 DNA follows: TGTGCCAGCAGCCTCAAGAATTCACCCCTCCACTTT. Protein: CASSLKNSPLHF.

The chain employs TRBV3-1 and TRBJ1-2; D unresolved. Deletions cut 3 bases from V and 7 bases from J, with 12 bases between. Germline assignment: CDR1 LGHDT and CDR2 YNNKEL (reference sequence). This CDR3 comprises 13 residues. The chain's CDR3 is CASSQTGSGGYTF. In nucleotides, the CDR3 is TGTGCCAGCAGCCAGACCGGGTCCGGTGGCTACACCTTC. Full variable domain (missing parts from reference TRBV3-1 and TRBJ1-2): DTAVSQTPKYLVTQMGNDKSIKCEQNLGHDTMYWYKQDSKKFLKIMFSYNNKELIINETVPNRFSPKSPDKAHLNLHINSLELGDSAVYFCASSQTGSGGYTFGSGTRLTVV.

The chain links TRBV21-1 to TRBJ1-4; the table calls TRBD1, which could not be checked here. TRBV21-1 is a pseudogene locus. The CDR3 runs 15 residues. This chain's CDR3 is CAKQQIVRTGEKLFF. The CDR3 DNA reads TGTGCCAAGCAGCAGATTGTAAGGACAGGTGAAAAACTGTTTTTT.

This clonotype was seen only a few times. The J gene is TRBJ1-5, the V gene TRBV20-1; 8 bases agree with TRBD1. Germline-derived CDR1 and CDR2 are DFQATT and SNEGSKA (reference sequence). J was trimmed by 5 bases and V by 6 bases; bases with no gene match: 6. This CDR3 spans 13 amino acids. The CDR3: CSAPDREDQPQHF. DNA for the CDR3: TGCAGTGCCCCGGACAGGGAGGATCAGCCCCAGCATTTT.

This chain connects TRBV4-2 to TRBJ2-5, with D perhaps given as TRBD1 or TRBD2 (6 bases each). Germline lookup yields CDR1 LGHNA and CDR2 YNFKEQ. The CDR3 contains 16 residues. The V and J ends lost 4 bases and 5 bases respectively, with 20 bases between them. CDR3 residues: CASSPRETGNEETQYF. Written as DNA, the CDR3 is TGTGCCAGCAGCCCGCGGGAAACAGGGAATGAGGAGACCCAGTACTTC.

The V gene is TRBV12-3 or TRBV12-4, the J gene TRBJ1-1; no definite D call. The CDR3 contains 12 residues. The V and J ends lost 3 bases and 7 bases respectively, with 9 bases between them. For the CDR3, the DNA is TGTGCCAGCAGTTTTGTTGACTATGAAGCTTTCTTT. Protein sequence: CASSFVDYEAFF.

This clonotype showed up just a few times. The chain carries TRBV5-6 and TRBJ2-1, with 9 bases lining up with TRBD1. The J call is doubtful: the DNA matches TRBJ2-7 better. The CDR3 contains 16 residues. Germline CDR1 SGHDT, CDR2 YYEEEE. The CDR3 sequence: CASSLGQGRSYNEQYF. The CDR3 DNA sequence: TGTGCCAGCAGCTTAGGACAGGGGCGCTCCTACAATGAGCAGTACTTC.

As regards this clonotype: This may come from a read error, since a much larger clone is one base off. V and J are TRBV27 and TRBJ2-5; possible D gene TRBD2, 5 bases. Trimming left V 0 bases short and J 11 bases short, with 19 bases between. Per the germline V gene, CDR1 is MNHEY and CDR2 is SMNVEV (reference sequence). CDR3 size: 15 residues. The CDR3 region has the DNA TGTGCCAGCAGTTTATCATCCCCGGGGTACAATGAGCAGTACTTC. It encodes CASSLSSPGYNEQYF.

This clonotype appeared a few times. This rearrangement joins TRBV7-9 to TRBJ1-6, with TRBD1 as a possible D gene (5 bases). The CDR3 is made up of 14 amino acids. V lost 3 bases, J lost 10 bases, and 13 bases lay in between. The V gene's germline CDR1 is SEHNR and CDR2 FQNEAQ (reference sequence). The CDR3 DNA is TGTGCCAGCAGCTTCTACGGGACTGAGTCACCCCTCCACTTT. It codes for CASSFYGTESPLHF.

V is TRBV2 and J is TRBJ2-3; D possibly corresponds to TRBD2 (5 bases). The V end lost 2 bases, the J end lost 0 bases, and 12 bases lay between the germline ends. The germline V gene has CDR1 SNHLY and CDR2 FYNNEI. The CDR3 runs 16 residues. CDR3 coding DNA: TGTGCCAGCAGTGAATACGGAGAGGGCAGCACAGATACGCAGTATTTT. This sequence encodes CASSEYGEGSTDTQYF.

The chain joins TRBV20-1 to TRBJ2-7, with 8 nucleotides matching TRBD1. This CDR3 contains 16 residues. From germline, CDR1 is DFQATT and CDR2 SNEGSKA (reference sequence). The V segment lost 4 bases and the J segment 1 base; nucleotides outside the gene matches: 12. As DNA, the CDR3 is TGCAGTGCTACCCCGACGACAGGGGAAGGTTCCTACGAGCAGTACTTC. Translating gives CSATPTTGEGSYEQYF.

This chain links TRBV6-2 or TRBV6-3 with TRBJ2-2; possible D gene TRBD1, 6 bases. The CDR3 has 15 residues. Germline values: CDR1 MNHEY, CDR2 SVGEGT. Trimming shortened V by 5 bases and J by 4 bases, and 14 bases separated the two germline ends. The CDR3 loop reads CASSPHRDRTGELFF. The CDR3 region has the DNA TGTGCCAGCAGTCCCCACAGGGACCGCACCGGGGAGCTGTTTTTT.

Note on this clonotype: It may be a read error: a sequence one base away is much more abundant. The V and J genes are TRBV12-3 or TRBV12-4 and TRBJ2-4; no clear D. The CDR3 covers 14 residues. The CDR3 loop reads CVSSFVPAKNIQYF. CDR3 in DNA: TGTGTCAGCAGTTTTGTCCCAGCCAAAAACATTCAGTACTTC.